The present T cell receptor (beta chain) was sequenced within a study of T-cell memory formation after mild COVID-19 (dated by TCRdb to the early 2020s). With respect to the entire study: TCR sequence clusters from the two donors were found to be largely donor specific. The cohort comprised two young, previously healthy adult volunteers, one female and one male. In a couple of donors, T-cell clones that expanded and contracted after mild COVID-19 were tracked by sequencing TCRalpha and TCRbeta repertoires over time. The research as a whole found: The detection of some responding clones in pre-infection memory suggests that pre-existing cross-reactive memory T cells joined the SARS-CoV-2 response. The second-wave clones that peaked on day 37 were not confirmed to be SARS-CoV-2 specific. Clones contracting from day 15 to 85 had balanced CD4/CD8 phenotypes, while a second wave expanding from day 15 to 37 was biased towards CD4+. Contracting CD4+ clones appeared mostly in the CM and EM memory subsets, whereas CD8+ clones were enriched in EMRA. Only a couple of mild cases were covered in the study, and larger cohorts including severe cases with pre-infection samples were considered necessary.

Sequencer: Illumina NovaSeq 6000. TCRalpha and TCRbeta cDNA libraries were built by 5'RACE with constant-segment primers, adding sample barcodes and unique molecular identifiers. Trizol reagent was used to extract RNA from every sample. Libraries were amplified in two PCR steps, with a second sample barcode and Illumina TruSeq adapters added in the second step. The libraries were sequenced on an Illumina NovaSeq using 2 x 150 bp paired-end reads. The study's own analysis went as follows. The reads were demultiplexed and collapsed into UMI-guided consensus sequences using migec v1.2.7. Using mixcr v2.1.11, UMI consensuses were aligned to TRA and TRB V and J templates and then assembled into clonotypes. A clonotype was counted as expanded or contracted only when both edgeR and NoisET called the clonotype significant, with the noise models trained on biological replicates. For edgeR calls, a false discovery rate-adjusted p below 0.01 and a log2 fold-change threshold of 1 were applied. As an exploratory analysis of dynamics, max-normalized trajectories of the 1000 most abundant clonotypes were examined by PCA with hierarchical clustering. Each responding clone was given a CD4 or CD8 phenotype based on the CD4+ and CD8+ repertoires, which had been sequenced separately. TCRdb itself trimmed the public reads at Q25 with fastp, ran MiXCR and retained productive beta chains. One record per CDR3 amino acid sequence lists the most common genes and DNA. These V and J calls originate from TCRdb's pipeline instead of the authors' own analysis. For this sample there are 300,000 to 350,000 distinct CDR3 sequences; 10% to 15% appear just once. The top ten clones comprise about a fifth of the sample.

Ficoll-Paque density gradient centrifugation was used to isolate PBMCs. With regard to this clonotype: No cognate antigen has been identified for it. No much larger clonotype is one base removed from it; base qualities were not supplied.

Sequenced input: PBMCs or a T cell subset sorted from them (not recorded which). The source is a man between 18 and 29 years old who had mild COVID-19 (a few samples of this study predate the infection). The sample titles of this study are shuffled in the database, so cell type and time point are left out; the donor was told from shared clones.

CDR3 reads: CASSYRGGDDTQYF. The sequenced DNA is TGTGCCAGCAGTTATCGGGGGGGTGATGATACGCAGTATTTT. The rearranged chain carries TRBV6-2 or TRBV6-3 and TRBJ2-3; 8 bases in between match TRBD2. Germline trimming: 3 bases from V, 6 bases from J; junction bases outside gene matches: 5. From the cysteine through the phenylalanine, the CDR3 covers 14 amino acids. Only the CDR3 portion is preserved as DNA: 42 bases, with reading frame beginning at the first base. The germline V gene specifies MNHEY as CDR1 and SVGEGT as CDR2.